The 21 T cell receptor beta chains reported below all come from one sample, sequenced in a study of T-cell reconstitution after alpha-beta-depleted transplantation in children. Preparing the TCRbeta library involved the use of unique molecular identifiers. TCRdb processed the PCR reads anew with MiXCR; each CDR3 protein has one entry. The sample lists 330,000 or so distinct CDR3 sequences; 10% were seen once. Sequenced here: PBMCs from the stem cell graft donor, sampled from the stem cell graft. These receptors all stem from a human donor who donated a stem cell graft to a child with acute lymphoblastic leukemia.

This clonotype was recorded a few times. The CDR3, as DNA: TGTGCCAGCAGCCCAAAAGTCGGGACGGGGTCCTACGAGCAGTACTTC. This sequence encodes CASSPKVGTGSYEQYF. V is TRBV28 and J is TRBJ2-7, with D perhaps TRBD1 or TRBD2 (5 bases each). CDR3 length: 16 residues. Germline CDR1 reads MDHEN; CDR2 reads SYDVKM. The ends were cut back, 6 bases at V and 1 base at J, with 19 bases in the middle.

The V and J genes are TRBV7-2 and TRBJ1-4, with 9 bases fitting TRBD1. J gave up 8 bases and V 3 bases, and 7 bases lay outside the gene matches. The CDR3 is 15 residues long. The germline V gene has CDR1 SGHTA and CDR2 FQGNSA. The CDR3 is CASSFADRGSEKLFF. CDR3 DNA sequence: TGTGCCAGCAGCTTCGCGGACAGGGGAAGCGAAAAACTGTTTTTT.

This clonotype was recorded a few times. V usage is TRBV7-2 and J usage is TRBJ2-7, with 10 bases aligning to TRBD2. The V and J ends lost 3 bases and 0 bases, in that order; junction bases with no gene match: 8. Germline assignment: CDR1 SGHTA and CDR2 FQGNSA. This CDR3 contains 17 residues. The CDR3 DNA is TGTGCCAGCAGCTTGTTACTAGCGGGGATTAGCTCCTACGAGCAGTACTTC. Amino acids: CASSLLLAGISSYEQYF.

V usage is TRBV12-3 or TRBV12-4 and J usage is TRBJ2-3, with TRBD2 identical over 10 bases. This CDR3 has 19 amino acids. With 3 bases clipped from V and 7 bases from J, the junction kept 19 bases outside the gene matches. The CDR3 nucleotides are TGTGCCAGCAGTTTTGGAAGGCTAGCGGGAGATAGATTTCATTATACGCAGTATTTT. Translation: CASSFGRLAGDRFHYTQYF.

This clonotype has only a few counts. The chain carries TRBV5-4 and TRBJ2-7; D might be TRBD2 (5 bases). The V gene lost 0 bases and the J gene lost 5 bases, with 9 bases spanning the gap. The CDR3 loop spans 13 amino acids. Germline lookup yields CDR1 SGHNT and CDR2 YYREEE (reference sequence). The CDR3 protein is CASSLEDGNEQYF. CDR3 DNA: TGTGCCAGCAGCTTGGAGGACGGGAACGAGCAGTACTTC.

The V and J genes are TRBV12-3 or TRBV12-4 and TRBJ2-7; 9 bases fit TRBD2. V gave up 3 bases and J gave up 5 bases; unmatched junction bases: 8. The CDR3 sequence is 15 residues long. CDR3 residues: CASSFRLAGIDEQYF. The CDR3 DNA is TGTGCCAGCAGTTTTCGGCTAGCGGGAATCGACGAGCAGTACTTC.

The V and J genes are TRBV6-1 and TRBJ2-5; maybe TRBD1 (5 bases). Germline CDR1 is MNHNS and CDR2 is SASEGT. CDR3 size: 14 residues. Trimming took off 3 bases at V and 4 bases at J, with 12 bases between the two ends. This CDR3 is CASSDAGLRETQYF. The CDR3, as DNA: TGTGCCAGCAGTGACGCAGGGTTACGAGAGACCCAGTACTTC.

This clonotype occurred a few times. The chain joins TRBV12-3 or TRBV12-4 to TRBJ2-1, with 7 bases fitting TRBD1. The V and J ends lost 2 bases and 2 bases, in that order; junction bases with no gene match: 12. The CDR3 has 18 amino acids. The chain's CDR3 is CASSLLGGAERTYNEQFF. CDR3 DNA: TGTGCCAGCAGTTTACTAGGGGGCGCTGAGAGAACCTACAATGAGCAGTTCTTC.

This clonotype was found a few times. This chain connects TRBV11-2 to TRBJ2-3; 10 nucleotides match TRBD2. V was clipped by 0 bases and J by 2 bases; unmatched bases: 5. Per germline, CDR1 SGHAT and CDR2 FQNNGV. The CDR3 covers 17 residues. CDR3 sequence: CASSLDSLAGNTDTQYF. In DNA, the CDR3 is TGTGCCAGCAGCTTAGATTCACTAGCGGGGAACACAGATACGCAGTATTTT. The full variable domain, rest sourced from reference TRBV11-2 and TRBJ2-3, is EAGVAQSPRYKIIEKRQSVAFWCNPISGHATLYWYQQILGQGPKLLIQFQNNGVVDDSQLPKDRFSAERLKGVDSTLKIQPAKLEDSAVYLCASSLDSLAGNTDTQYFGPGTRLTVL.

This clonotype was found a few times. The rearrangement joins TRBV12-3 or TRBV12-4 to TRBJ2-7, with D perhaps matching TRBD1 or TRBD2 (7 bases each). Trimming left V 7 bases short and J 5 bases short, with 21 bases between. The CDR3 is 15 residues long. CDR3 DNA sequence: TGTGCCAGCATTCTGGGAGGGGGCGCGTATAACGAGCAGTACTTC. Its translation: CASILGGGAYNEQYF.

The V and J genes are TRBV12-3 or TRBV12-4 and TRBJ2-3, with 9 bases that match TRBD2. The CDR3 consists of 14 residues. Unmatched junction bases numbered 3, after V lost 4 bases and J lost 4 bases. The CDR3 bases are TGTGCCAGCAGTTGGGGACTAGCCCCAGATACGCAGTATTTT. Its protein is CASSWGLAPDTQYF.

This sequence joins TRBV7-2 and TRBJ2-3, with a possible D match to TRBD1 (6 bases). V was trimmed by 5 bases and J by 0 bases, leaving 18 bases between them. In germline, CDR1 is SGHTA, CDR2 FQGNSA. This CDR3 spans 17 amino acids. In DNA, the CDR3 is TGTGCCAGCAGCCCAGGGGCCAGGCTCCTCAGCACAGATACGCAGTATTTT. The encoded protein is CASSPGARLLSTDTQYF.

V and J are TRBV7-2 and TRBJ1-2, with a weak D call TRBD1 (5 bases). The germline V gene encodes CDR1 SGHTA and CDR2 FQGNSA. The ends were cut back, 1 base at V and 2 bases at J, with 8 bases in the middle. This CDR3 has 14 amino acids. The CDR3 DNA reads TGTGCCAGCAGCTTAGAAGCAGGGAACTATGGCTACACCTTC. Protein: CASSLEAGNYGYTF.

A few counts support this clonotype. The V and J genes are TRBV4-2 and TRBJ1-1; the D is unclear. The germline V and J ends were trimmed by 1 base and 1 base, with 7 bases remaining between them. Germline V gene lookup returns CDR1 LGHNA and CDR2 YNFKEQ. The CDR3 consists of 14 residues. Written as DNA, the CDR3 is TGTGCCAGCAGCCAAGGAATGGGGAACACTGAAGCTTTCTTT. Translation gives CASSQGMGNTEAFF.

The chain carries TRBV29-1 and TRBJ2-5; the D gene is possibly TRBD2 (6 bases). The V gene's germline CDR1 is SQVTM and CDR2 ANQGSEA. The CDR3 has 18 residues. V lost 4 bases and J lost 4, with 28 bases in between. CDR3 sequence: CSVASPFPVAGSRETQYF. The CDR3, as DNA: TGCAGCGTTGCTTCACCTTTTCCCGTTGCCGGGAGTCGAGAGACCCAGTACTTC.

This clonotype was seen ten or more times. The chain joins TRBV5-1 to TRBJ2-2; no reliable D call. The CDR3 has 13 amino acids. Germline V lookup: CDR1 SGHRS, CDR2 YFSETQ. Trimming left V 4 bases short and J 4 bases short, with 8 bases between. The CDR3 protein is CASSLSSTGELFF. Here the CDR3 DNA reads TGCGCCAGCAGCCTATCGTCCACCGGGGAGCTGTTTTTT.

This clonotype was found a few times. V and J are TRBV30 and TRBJ2-7; D gene ambiguous. Germline CDR1 reads GTSNPN; CDR2 reads SVGIG (reference sequence). This CDR3 is built from 11 residues. V lost 5 bases, J lost 1 base, and 6 bases lay in between. The CDR3 here is CAWLGSYEQYF. The CDR3 coding sequence is TGTGCCTGGTTGGGTTCCTACGAGCAGTACTTC.

This clonotype has ten or more counts. V gene TRBV7-2 combines with J gene TRBJ2-1, with D possibly being TRBD1 or TRBD2 (5 bases each). CDR1 SGHTA and CDR2 FQGNSA come from the germline V gene. The CDR3 totals 12 residues. Trimming cost V 4 bases and J 15 bases, with 16 bases left between them. The CDR3 DNA follows: TGTGCCAGCAGCTCCCCTGGGGGTCTCGCGTTCTTC. Translating gives CASSSPGGLAFF.

This clonotype was detected a few times. This sequence joins TRBV5-1 and TRBJ2-5; 10 bases map to TRBD2. Germline loops: CDR1 SGHRS, CDR2 YFSETQ. The CDR3 spans 16 residues. J was trimmed by 1 base and V by 3 bases; bases with no gene match: 6. This CDR3 reads CASSCCRTSGQETQYF. CDR3 in DNA: TGCGCCAGCAGCTGCTGTCGGACTAGCGGCCAAGAGACCCAGTACTTC.

In this sample, this clonotype turned up a few times. V is TRBV20-1 and J is TRBJ2-1; D call uncertain. The CDR3 totals 15 residues. The germline V and J ends were trimmed by 0 bases and 4 bases, with 13 bases remaining between them. The germline CDR1 and CDR2 sequences are DFQATT and SNEGSKA (reference sequence). The CDR3 nucleotides are TGCAGTGCTAGAGATCCGGTGGGCAGTTACAATGAGCAGTTCTTC. Amino acids: CSARDPVGSYNEQFF.

This clonotype was picked up a small number of times. The gene calls are TRBV5-1 and TRBJ1-1, with TRBD1 identical over 10 bases. The germline CDR1 and CDR2 sequences are SGHRS and YFSETQ. The CDR3 totals 15 residues. J gave up 5 bases and V 0 bases, and 4 bases lay outside the gene matches. The CDR3 loop reads CASSLEGQGTTEAFF. The DNA for the CDR3 is TGCGCCAGCAGCTTGGAGGGACAGGGGACGACTGAAGCTTTCTTT.